These T cell receptor beta chains were read from a single sample in a study of T cell responses to AZD1222 COVID-19 vaccine. Repertoires were generated with immunoSEQ multiplex PCR, while TCRdb's copy carries only in-frame clones and drops some. Of 200,000 to 300,000 clones in the sample, approximately 93% were seen once. The sequenced sample was peripheral blood, obtained on day 0 of AZD1222 vaccination. These receptors were taken from an adult in good health. Both conserved end residues are part of each CDR3. The D gene is left open where the match is weak. Only part of the rows carry a size: once, few, many, or a class if the clone is expanded.

.	TRBJ1-6	.	TRBV23-1	CASSPPRQQINSPLHF	TGCGCCAGCAGTCCCCCCAGACAGCAGATCAATTCACCCCTCCACTTT
.	TRBJ2-7	.	TRBV27	CASSLSLGAENEQYF	TGTGCCAGCAGTTTATCACTAGGAGCAGAAAACGAGCAGTACTTC
.	TRBJ2-5	.	TRBV5-6	CASSLDPGVYQETQYF	TGTGCCAGCAGCTTGGATCCGGGGGTGTACCAAGAGACCCAGTACTTC
.	TRBJ1-2	.	TRBV29-1	CSVERGFDYGYTF	TGCAGCGTTGAGCGCGGGTTCGACTATGGCTACACCTTC
.	TRBJ1-6	.	TRBV6-5	CASRGDTDNSPLHF	TGTGCCAGCAGGGGGGACACCGATAATTCACCCCTCCACTTT
TRBD2	TRBJ2-7	.	TRBV28	CASRNSGTPYEQYF	TGTGCCAGCAGGAACAGCGGGACCCCCTACGAGCAGTACTTC
.	TRBJ1-1	.	TRBV5-5	CASSLVIAQNTEAFF	TGTGCCAGCAGCTTGGTGATCGCTCAGAACACTGAAGCTTTCTTT
.	TRBJ1-1	.	TRBV4-1	CASSQERQRTEAFF	TGCGCCAGCAGCCAAGAGAGACAGAGGACTGAAGCTTTCTTT
.	TRBJ1-2	once	TRBV2	CASTRLGDGYTF	TGTGCCAGCACCCGACTCGGGGATGGCTACACCTTC
TRBD1	TRBJ1-1	.	TRBV10-3	CAISEGQGLYTEAFF	TGTGCCATCAGTGAGGGACAGGGGCTGTACACTGAAGCTTTCTTT
.	TRBJ2-1	.	TRBV6-2/TRBV6-3	CASSVILAGEQFF	TGTGCCAGCAGCGTTATTTTAGCAGGTGAGCAGTTCTTC
.	TRBJ1-5	.	TRBV6-5	CASSQGWGQPQHF	TGTGCCAGCAGTCAGGGCTGGGGTCAGCCCCAGCATTTT
TRBD2	TRBJ2-1	.	TRBV3-1/TRBV3-2	CASSPRALAGRVEQFF	TGTGCCAGCAGCCCCCGAGCACTAGCGGGGCGTGTTGAGCAGTTCTTC
.	TRBJ2-2	.	TRBV2	CASSGRTVNTGELFF	TGTGCCAGCAGTGGTCGGACGGTTAACACCGGGGAGCTGTTTTTT
.	TRBJ1-1	.	TRBV15	CATSRLGGLIPSTEAFF	TGTGCCACCAGCAGACTAGGCGGCCTGATCCCTTCCACTGAAGCTTTCTTT
.	TRBJ1-2	.	TRBV28	CASSFLSRLDGYTF	TGTGCCAGCAGCTTCTTAAGCAGGTTGGACGGCTACACCTTC
.	TRBJ2-3	.	TRBV4-2	CASSQERTSTDTQYF	TGTGCCAGCAGCCAGGAGCGGACCAGCACAGATACGCAGTATTTT
TRBD2	TRBJ2-6	.	TRBV9	CASSVDGRASGANVLTF	TGTGCCAGCAGCGTAGACGGGAGGGCCAGCGGGGCCAACGTCCTGACTTTC